A single T cell receptor (beta chain) is shown here with its context. Antigen specificity is unknown. The source of the sample is a study of T-cell reconstitution after alpha-beta-depleted transplantation in children. Trimming took 0 bases from V and 5 from J; bases not matched to a gene: 4. The germline gives CDR1 DFQATT, CDR2 SNEGSKA (reference sequence). The CDR3 runs 13 residues. Library preparation (for TCRbeta) was performed with unique molecular identifiers. One entry per CDR3 protein, called by TCRdb with MiXCR from the PCR reads. Of hundreds of thousands of distinct CDR3 sequences listed, about 25% are singletons. Study-wide results and limits: Diversity of TCRbeta at day 60 was high in some patients, arising from surviving recipient T cells and thymic progenitors. At around two months after transplant, the alpha-beta T cells were reportedly derived from several hundred expanded clones that came from non-depleted graft cells. T-cell counts and diversity at one year following transplant were attributed mainly to newly produced T cells.

This TCR came from a girl aged 2-10 years with Fanconi anemia, due to receive a stem cell transplant. The V call is TRBV20-1, the J call TRBJ2-7; 7 bases are shared with TRBD1. The sample was PBMCs, taken before TCRalphabeta/CD19-depleted stem cell transplant. The CDR3 DNA follows: TGCAGTGCTAGAGAACAACAGGGGAACGAGCAGTACTTC. Encoded protein: CSAREQQGNEQYF.